What follows are 7 T cell receptor beta chains derived from one specimen sequenced in a study of cytomegalovirus exposure and HLA in healthy donors. The PCR contained 60 Vbeta and 13 Jbeta primers. This table comes from immunoSEQ multiplex PCR, and its TCRdb copy is limited to in-frame clones, with some not included. Of 150,000 or so clones detected, 70% to 85% appear once; the ten largest clones hold about 1.4%. Specimen: PBMCs. These TCRs come from a young man in good health and CMV-seropositive.

This clone was observed a few times. The chain carries TRBV6-1 and TRBJ2-5; the match to TRBD2 covers 7 bases. Trimming cost V 7 bases and J 1 base; bases outside gene matches: 9. The CDR3 runs 15 residues. Looked up from germline, CDR1 is MNHNS and CDR2 is SASEGT. The CDR3 region has the DNA TGTGCCAGCACCTGGGGGGGTTCGGGCCAAGAGACCCAGTACTTC. It encodes CASTWGGSGQETQYF.

The V gene is TRBV4-2, the J gene TRBJ1-4, with 11 bases fitting TRBD1. This CDR3 is 16 amino acids long. Germline assignment: CDR1 LGHNA and CDR2 YNFKEQ. J was trimmed by 8 bases and V by 1 base; bases with no gene match: 6. Written as DNA, the CDR3 is TGTGCCAGCAGCCAAGGGGACAGGGGGTTATCGGAAAAACTGTTTTTT. Protein product: CASSQGDRGLSEKLFF.

This clone showed up just a few times. The V call is TRBV28, the J call TRBJ1-2; the D is unclear. The CDR3 length is 12 residues. Trimming took 8 bases from V and 3 from J, leaving 10 bases between them. From germline, CDR1 is MDHEN and CDR2 SYDVKM. The CDR3 spells CASEGGDYGYTF. CDR3 in DNA: TGTGCCAGCGAGGGTGGGGACTATGGCTACACCTTC.

The chain joins TRBV7-9 to TRBJ2-1; weak D call: TRBD1 (6 bases). The CDR3 has 14 residues. The germline V gene encodes CDR1 SEHNR and CDR2 FQNEAQ (reference sequence). The V gene lost 5 bases and the J gene lost 10 bases, with 18 bases spanning the gap. The CDR3: CASSIRDNDREQFF. In nucleotides, the CDR3 is TGTGCCAGCAGCATCCGGGACAACGATAGGGAGCAGTTCTTC.

The chain combines TRBV11-2 with TRBJ2-5; TRBD1 matches 8 bases. V shed 0 bases, J shed 1 base, and the junction held 7 bases outside the gene matches. The germline gives CDR1 SGHAT, CDR2 FQNNGV. This CDR3 is built from 17 residues. CDR3 coding DNA: TGTGCCAGCAGCTTAGATAGGACAGGGAATCTCCAAGAGACCCAGTACTTC. Translation: CASSLDRTGNLQETQYF.

The chain combines TRBV9 with TRBJ2-2, with 8 bases fitting TRBD2. This CDR3 is 15 amino acids long. The ends lost 4 bases at V and 7 bases at J; junction bases unmatched: 9. The germline V gene has CDR1 SGDLS and CDR2 YYNGEE. In DNA, the CDR3 is TGTGCCAGCAGCATCGGCGGGGGGCTTAGCGGGGAGCTGTTTTTT. Translating gives CASSIGGGLSGELFF. Complete variable domain (other parts from reference TRBV9 and TRBJ2-2): DSGVTQTPKHLITATGQRVTLRCSPRSGDLSVYWYQQSLDQGLQFLIQYYNGEERAKGNILERFSAQQFPDLHSELNLSSLELGDSALYFCASSIGGGLSGELFFGEGSRLTVL.

The V call is TRBV5-1, the J call TRBJ2-7; D gene unclear. This CDR3 is 16 amino acids long. Looked up from germline, CDR1 is SGHRS and CDR2 is YFSETQ. Trimming took off 5 bases at V and 2 bases at J, with 20 bases between the two ends. CDR3 nucleotides: TGCGCCAGCAGTTTCGAACTCGCCGCTGGGCCCTACGAGCAGTACTTC. Protein sequence: CASSFELAAGPYEQYF.